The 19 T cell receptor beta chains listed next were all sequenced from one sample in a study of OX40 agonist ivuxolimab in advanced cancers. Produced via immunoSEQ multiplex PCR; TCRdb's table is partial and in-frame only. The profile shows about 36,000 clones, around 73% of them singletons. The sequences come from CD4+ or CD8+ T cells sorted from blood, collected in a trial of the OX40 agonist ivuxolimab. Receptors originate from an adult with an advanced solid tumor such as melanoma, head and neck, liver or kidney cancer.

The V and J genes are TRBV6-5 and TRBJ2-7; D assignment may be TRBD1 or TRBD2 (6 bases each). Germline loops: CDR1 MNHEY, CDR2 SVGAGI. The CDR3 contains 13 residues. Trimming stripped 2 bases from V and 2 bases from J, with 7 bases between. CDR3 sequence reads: CASSYGGPYEQYF. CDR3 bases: TGTGCCAGCAGTTACGGGGGGCCCTACGAGCAGTACTTC.

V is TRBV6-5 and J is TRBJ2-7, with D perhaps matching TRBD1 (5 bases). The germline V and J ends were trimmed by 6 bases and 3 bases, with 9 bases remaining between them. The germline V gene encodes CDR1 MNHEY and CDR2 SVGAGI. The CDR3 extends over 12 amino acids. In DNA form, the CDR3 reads TGTGCCAGCAGGGACATTTTCTACGAGCAGTACTTC. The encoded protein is CASRDIFYEQYF.

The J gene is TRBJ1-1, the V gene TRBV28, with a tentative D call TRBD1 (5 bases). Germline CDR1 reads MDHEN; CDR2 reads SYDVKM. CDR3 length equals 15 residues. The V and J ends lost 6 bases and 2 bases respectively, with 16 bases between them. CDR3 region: CASSLRGVQNTEAFF. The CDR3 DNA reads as TGTGCCAGCAGCCTCCGAGGGGTTCAAAACACTGAAGCTTTCTTT.

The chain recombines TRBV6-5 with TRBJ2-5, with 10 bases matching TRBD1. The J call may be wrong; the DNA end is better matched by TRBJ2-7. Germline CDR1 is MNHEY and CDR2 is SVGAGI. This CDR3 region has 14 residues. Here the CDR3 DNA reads TGTGCCAGCAGTTACAGGGACAGGGGTTACGAGCAGTACTTC. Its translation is CASSYRDRGYEQYF.

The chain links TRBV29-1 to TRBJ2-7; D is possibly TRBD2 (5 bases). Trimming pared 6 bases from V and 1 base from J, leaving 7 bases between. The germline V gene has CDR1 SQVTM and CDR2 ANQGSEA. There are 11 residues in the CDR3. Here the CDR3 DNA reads TGCAGCGTCCGGGAATCCTACGAGCAGTACTTC. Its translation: CSVRESYEQYF.

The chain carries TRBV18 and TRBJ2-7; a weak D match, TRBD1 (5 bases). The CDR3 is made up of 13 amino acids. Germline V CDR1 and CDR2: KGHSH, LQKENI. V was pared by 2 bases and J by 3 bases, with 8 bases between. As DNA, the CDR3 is TGTGCCAGCTCACCAGGGGCAGTCTACGAGCAGTACTTC. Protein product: CASSPGAVYEQYF. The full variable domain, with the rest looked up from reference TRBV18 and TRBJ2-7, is NAGVMQNPRHLVRRRGQEARLRCSPMKGHSHVYWYRQLPEEGLKFMVYLQKENIIDESGMPKERFSAEFPKEGPSILRIQQVVRGDSAAYFCASSPGAVYEQYFGPGTRLTVT.

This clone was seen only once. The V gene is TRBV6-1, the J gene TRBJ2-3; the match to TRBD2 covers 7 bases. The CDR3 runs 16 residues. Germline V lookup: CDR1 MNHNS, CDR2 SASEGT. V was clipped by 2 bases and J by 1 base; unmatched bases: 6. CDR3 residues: CASSELGGGGTDTQYF. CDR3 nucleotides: TGTGCCAGCAGTGAATTGGGGGGAGGGGGCACAGATACGCAGTATTTT.

The CDR3 coding sequence is TGTGCCTGGAGTCCCGGGGACACCCTCTATAGCAATCAGCCCCAGCATTTT. Translated, it gives CAWSPGDTLYSNQPQHF. The chain joins TRBV30 to TRBJ1-5, with D possibly being TRBD1 (6 bases). Per germline, CDR1 GTSNPN and CDR2 SVGIG (reference sequence). V lost 2 bases and J 0 bases, leaving 17 bases between the germline ends. The CDR3 consists of 17 residues. Using reference TRBV30 and TRBJ1-5 for the parts outside the CDR3, the full variable domain is SQTIHQWPATLVQPVGSPLSLECTVEGTSNPNLYWYRQAAGRGLQLLFYSVGIGQISSEVPQNLSASRPQDRQFILSSKKLLLSDSGFYLCAWSPGDTLYSNQPQHFGDGTRLSIL.

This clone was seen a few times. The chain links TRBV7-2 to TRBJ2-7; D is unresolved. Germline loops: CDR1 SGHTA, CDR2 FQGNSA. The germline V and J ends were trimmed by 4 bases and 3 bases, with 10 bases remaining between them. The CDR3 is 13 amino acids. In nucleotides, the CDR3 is TGTGCCAGCAGCTCCTCTAACGGCTACGAGCAGTACTTC. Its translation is CASSSSNGYEQYF.

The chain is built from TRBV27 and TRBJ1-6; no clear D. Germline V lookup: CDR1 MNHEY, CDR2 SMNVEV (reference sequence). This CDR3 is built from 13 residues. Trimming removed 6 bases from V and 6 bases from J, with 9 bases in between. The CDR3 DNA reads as TGTGCCAGCAGCCCGACATCTAATTCACCCCTCCACTTT. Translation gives CASSPTSNSPLHF.

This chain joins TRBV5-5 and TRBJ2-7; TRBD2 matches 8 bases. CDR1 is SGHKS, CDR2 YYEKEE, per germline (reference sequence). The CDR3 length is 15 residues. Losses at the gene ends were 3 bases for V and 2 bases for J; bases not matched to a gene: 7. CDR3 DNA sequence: TGTGCCAGCAGCTATCAGAGCGGGAGAGCCTACGAGCAGTACTTC. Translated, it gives CASSYQSGRAYEQYF.

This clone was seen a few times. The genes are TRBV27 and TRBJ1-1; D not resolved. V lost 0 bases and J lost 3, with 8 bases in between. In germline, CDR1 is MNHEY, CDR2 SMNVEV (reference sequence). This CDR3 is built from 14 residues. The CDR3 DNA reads TGTGCCAGCAGTTTATCATTTGGCTACACTGAAGCTTTCTTT. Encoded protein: CASSLSFGYTEAFF.

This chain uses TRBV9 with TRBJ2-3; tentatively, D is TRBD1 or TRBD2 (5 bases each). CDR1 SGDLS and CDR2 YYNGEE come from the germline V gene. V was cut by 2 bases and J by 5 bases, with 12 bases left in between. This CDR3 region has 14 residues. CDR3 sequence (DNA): TGTGCCAGCAGCGTCGGGACCCCAGGAGATACGCAGTATTTT. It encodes CASSVGTPGDTQYF.

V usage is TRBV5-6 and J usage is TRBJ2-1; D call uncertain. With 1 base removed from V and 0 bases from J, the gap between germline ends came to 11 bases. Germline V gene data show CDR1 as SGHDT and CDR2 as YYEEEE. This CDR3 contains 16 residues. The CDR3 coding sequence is TGTGCCAGCAGCTTGACCTCGGGCAGCTCCTACAATGAGCAGTTCTTC. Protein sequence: CASSLTSGSSYNEQFF.

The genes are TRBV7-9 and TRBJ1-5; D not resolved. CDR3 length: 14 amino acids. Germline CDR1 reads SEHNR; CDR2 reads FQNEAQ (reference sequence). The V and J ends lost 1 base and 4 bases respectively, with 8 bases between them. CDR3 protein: CASSLGGLNQPQHF. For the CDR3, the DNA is TGTGCCAGCAGCTTAGGCGGCCTAAATCAGCCCCAGCATTTT.

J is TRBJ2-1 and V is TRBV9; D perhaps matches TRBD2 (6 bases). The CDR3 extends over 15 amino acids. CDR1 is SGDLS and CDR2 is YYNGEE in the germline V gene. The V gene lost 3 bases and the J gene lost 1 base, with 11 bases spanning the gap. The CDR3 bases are TGTGCCAGCAGCGAGACTAGTACTTCCTACAATGAGCAGTTCTTC. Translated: CASSETSTSYNEQFF.

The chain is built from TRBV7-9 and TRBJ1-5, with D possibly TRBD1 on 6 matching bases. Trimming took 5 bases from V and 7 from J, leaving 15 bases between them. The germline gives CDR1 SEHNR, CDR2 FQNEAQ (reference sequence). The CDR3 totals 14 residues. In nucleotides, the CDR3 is TGTGCCAGCAGCCACGGACAGATTGGACAGCCCCAGCATTTT. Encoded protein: CASSHGQIGQPQHF.

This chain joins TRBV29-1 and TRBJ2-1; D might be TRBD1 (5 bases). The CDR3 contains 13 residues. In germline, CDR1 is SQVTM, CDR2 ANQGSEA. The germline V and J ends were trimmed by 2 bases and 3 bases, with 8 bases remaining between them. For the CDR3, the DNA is TGCAGCGTTGAATCGGACAACTACAATGAGCAGTTCTTC. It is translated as CSVESDNYNEQFF.

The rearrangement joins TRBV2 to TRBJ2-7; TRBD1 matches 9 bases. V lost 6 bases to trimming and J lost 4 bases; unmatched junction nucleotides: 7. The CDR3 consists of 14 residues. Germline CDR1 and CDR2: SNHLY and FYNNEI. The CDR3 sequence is CASSAGTGTYEQYF. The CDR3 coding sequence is TGTGCCAGCAGCGCCGGGACAGGGACATACGAGCAGTACTTC.